One sample yielded the 31 T cell receptor beta chains listed below, sequenced in a study of cytomegalovirus exposure and HLA in healthy donors. A multiplex PCR was run with 60 Vbeta primers and 13 Jbeta primers. TCRdb's table, derived via immunoSEQ multiplex PCR, lists solely in-frame clones and lacks some. The top ten clones hold approximately 0.22% of a sample with 120,000 or so clones, roughly 80% of them seen once. Sequences were obtained from PBMCs. These receptors all come from a man aged 50 to 60 in good health and CMV-seronegative.

This clone has more than one count but fewer than ten. Distinct nucleotide sequences in the sample also encode this CDR3. This chain links TRBV6-6 with TRBJ1-4; a possible D gene is TRBD1 (6 bases). Trimming removed 5 bases from V and 3 bases from J, with 13 bases in between. Germline lookup yields CDR1 MNHNY and CDR2 SVGAGI (reference sequence). The CDR3 length is 15 residues. The CDR3: CASSRTARPNEKLFF. The CDR3 region has the DNA TGTGCCAGCAGTCGGACAGCAAGACCTAATGAAAAACTGTTTTTT.

V usage is TRBV6-5 and J usage is TRBJ2-7; D is possibly TRBD1 (6 bases). Germline V lookup: CDR1 MNHEY, CDR2 SVGAGI. Trimming removed 5 bases at V and 1 base at J, with 9 bases between. The CDR3 runs to 13 residues. CDR3 in DNA: TGTGCCAGCAGTAAACAGGGATCCTACGAGCAGTACTTC. This sequence encodes CASSKQGSYEQYF.

The gene calls are TRBV6-5 and TRBJ1-1; maybe TRBD1 (5 bases). CDR1 and CDR2 (germline): MNHEY, SVGAGI. The CDR3 loop spans 14 amino acids. Trimming took 5 bases from V and 4 from J, leaving 14 bases between them. The CDR3 DNA reads TGTGCCAGCAGTGAGACGGGGGTTCTCACTGAAGCTTTCTTT. Its protein product is CASSETGVLTEAFF.

The V gene is TRBV6-5, the J gene TRBJ2-2; D gene uncertain. The CDR3 contains 14 residues. Germline CDR1 and CDR2: MNHEY and SVGAGI. V was shortened by 0 bases and J by 2 bases, with 4 bases between the two germline ends. This chain's CDR3 is CASSYSTNTGELFF. The CDR3 DNA sequence: TGTGCCAGCAGTTACTCCACTAACACCGGGGAGCTGTTTTTT.

A note on this clone: At one end the junction does not follow the germline gene, possibly because of a read error. The rearrangement joins TRBV7-9 to TRBJ2-5; TRBD1 matches at 9 bases. CDR1 is SEHNR, CDR2 FQNEAQ, per germline (reference sequence). The CDR3 contains 14 residues. CDR3 loop: CSSSYRGPGETQYF. CDR3 DNA: TGTTCCAGCAGCTACAGGGGGCCGGGAGAGACCCAGTACTTC.

In this sample, this clone turned up a few times. The chain is built from TRBV30 and TRBJ1-1, with D unclear. Germline V gene lookup returns CDR1 GTSNPN and CDR2 SVGIG (reference sequence). V gave up 1 base and J gave up 7 bases, with 13 bases separating them. CDR3 length equals 13 residues. The CDR3 DNA follows: TGTGCCTGGAGTGACGGGAGGTGGGGTGAAGCTTTCTTT. As protein: CAWSDGRWGEAFF. Drawing the rest from reference TRBV30 and TRBJ1-1, the complete variable domain is SQTIHQWPATLVQPVGSPLSLECTVEGTSNPNLYWYRQAAGRGLQLLFYSVGIGQISSEVPQNLSASRPQDRQFILSSKKLLLSDSGFYLCAWSDGRWGEAFFGQGTRLTVV.

This chain links TRBV27 with TRBJ2-3; D call uncertain. Trimming took 6 bases from V and 0 from J, leaving 13 bases between them. The CDR3 loop spans 15 amino acids. The V gene's germline CDR1 is MNHEY and CDR2 SMNVEV (reference sequence). The DNA for the CDR3 is TGTGCCAGCAGGCGTCAGGTTACTAGCACAGATACGCAGTATTTT. Translated: CASRRQVTSTDTQYF.

V is TRBV6-5 and J is TRBJ2-1; D uncertain. The CDR3 sequence is 15 residues long. CDR1 and CDR2 from the germline V gene are MNHEY and SVGAGI. V dropped 2 bases and J dropped 6 bases, with 14 bases sitting between them. CDR3 amino acids: CASSYPGSATNEQFF. In DNA, the CDR3 is TGTGCCAGCAGTTACCCGGGTTCTGCGACCAATGAGCAGTTCTTC.

This chain joins TRBV9 and TRBJ1-3; D perhaps matches TRBD1 (5 bases). The V and J ends lost 4 bases and 0 bases respectively, with 14 bases between them. Germline V gene data show CDR1 as SGDLS and CDR2 as YYNGEE. This CDR3 has 16 amino acids. The CDR3 sequence: CASSISGIPSGNTIYF. In DNA, the CDR3 is TGTGCCAGCAGCATTTCAGGGATCCCCTCTGGAAACACCATATATTTT.

V and J are TRBV10-2 and TRBJ2-5; 8 nucleotides line up with TRBD1. CDR3 size: 13 residues. Germline lookup yields CDR1 WSHSY and CDR2 SAAADI. Germline trimming cut 7 bases from V and 5 bases from J; bases unmatched to any gene: 6. The DNA of the CDR3 is TGCGCCAGCATCGGAGGACAGGGTGAGACCCAGTACTTC. It encodes CASIGGQGETQYF.

V and J are TRBV30 and TRBJ1-1, with 7 nucleotides matching TRBD1. The CDR3 sequence is 14 residues long. CDR1 and CDR2 from the germline V gene are GTSNPN and SVGIG (reference sequence). V was clipped by 7 bases and J by 4 bases; unmatched bases: 12. The CDR3 spells CAYEPTGARTEAFF. As DNA, the CDR3 is TGTGCCTACGAACCTACAGGGGCCCGCACTGAAGCTTTCTTT.

This sequence joins TRBV7-2 and TRBJ2-7; 9 bases are a match to TRBD2. The germline V gene encodes CDR1 SGHTA and CDR2 FQGNSA. This CDR3 comprises 15 residues. Trimming removed 2 bases from V and 9 bases from J; junction bases left unmatched: 11. This CDR3 is CASSLRASGAARQYF. CDR3 sequence (DNA): TGTGCCAGCAGCTTACGGGCTAGCGGGGCGGCGCGGCAGTACTTC. The variable domain in full, completed from reference TRBV7-2 and TRBJ2-7, reads GAGVSQSPSNKVTEKGKDVELRCDPISGHTALYWYRQSLGQGLEFLIYFQGNSAPDKSGLPSDRFSAERTGGSVSTLTIQRTQQEDSAVYLCASSLRASGAARQYFGPGTRLTVT.

J is TRBJ2-3 and V is TRBV7-2, with 7 bases aligning to TRBD1. CDR1 is SGHTA, CDR2 FQGNSA, per germline. The V segment lost 1 base and the J segment 2 bases; nucleotides outside the gene matches: 3. CDR3 length: 15 residues. This chain's CDR3 is CASSLVGGATDTQYF. Written as DNA, the CDR3 is TGTGCCAGCAGCTTAGTAGGGGGCGCCACAGATACGCAGTATTTT.

The J gene is TRBJ2-7, the V gene TRBV6-5; D may be TRBD2 (7 bases). Germline loops: CDR1 MNHEY, CDR2 SVGAGI. V gave up 0 bases and J gave up 6 bases, with 18 bases separating them. The CDR3 spans 16 residues. The CDR3 sequence is CASSYSGGLGGTEQYF. Here the CDR3 DNA reads TGTGCCAGCAGTTACTCGGGGGGGCTAGGTGGTACCGAGCAGTACTTC.

Comments on this clone: Sequence at one end of the junction differs from germline and may be a read error. This chain connects TRBV7-9 to TRBJ1-1; 8 bases agree with TRBD1. This CDR3 is 16 amino acids long. Germline V gene data show CDR1 as SEHNR and CDR2 as FQNEAQ (reference sequence). The CDR3 loop reads CSSSPYVTGAVTEAFF. CDR3 coding DNA: TGTTCCAGCAGCCCATATGTGACAGGGGCGGTCACTGAAGCTTTCTTT.

Only one count was recorded for this clone. The V gene is TRBV4-2, the J gene TRBJ1-1; 7 positions agree with TRBD1. Germline lookup yields CDR1 LGHNA and CDR2 YNFKEQ. The V gene end was trimmed by 6 bases and the J gene end by 0 bases; junction bases not matched to a gene: 4. CDR3 length: 14 residues. The CDR3 loop is CASSPGTVNTEAFF. CDR3 in DNA: TGTGCCAGCAGTCCCGGGACAGTGAACACTGAAGCTTTCTTT.

This clone came up a few times. The gene calls are TRBV29-1 and TRBJ2-5; a weak D match, TRBD1 (6 bases). V lost 7 bases to trimming and J lost 4 bases, with 19 bases between them. This CDR3 has 14 residues. CDR1 is SQVTM and CDR2 is ANQGSEA in the germline V gene. Written as DNA, the CDR3 is TGCAGCGCGACAGGAGATACTTCGTCAGAGACCCAGTACTTC. Its translation is CSATGDTSSETQYF.

This clone was observed a few times. The rearrangement links TRBV9 to TRBJ2-3; possibly TRBD1 for D (6 bases). The CDR3 loop spans 13 amino acids. Germline V lookup: CDR1 SGDLS, CDR2 YYNGEE. With 3 bases removed from V and 2 bases from J, the gap between germline ends came to 7 bases. In DNA form, the CDR3 reads TGTGCCAGCAGCGAGGGGGTCACAGATACGCAGTATTTT. Amino acid sequence: CASSEGVTDTQYF. The full variable domain, its missing parts supplied by reference TRBV9 and TRBJ2-3, is DSGVTQTPKHLITATGQRVTLRCSPRSGDLSVYWYQQSLDQGLQFLIQYYNGEERAKGNILERFSAQQFPDLHSELNLSSLELGDSALYFCASSEGVTDTQYFGPGTRLTVL.

This chain joins TRBV27 and TRBJ2-5; 8 bases line up with TRBD2. With V trimmed by 2 bases and J by 1 base, 6 bases remained unmatched. Germline-derived CDR1 and CDR2 are MNHEY and SMNVEV (reference sequence). The CDR3 spans 16 residues. CDR3 sequence reads: CASSLEAGGPQETQYF. The CDR3 nucleotides read TGTGCCAGCAGTTTAGAGGCGGGGGGCCCCCAAGAGACCCAGTACTTC.

The chain carries TRBV9 and TRBJ1-1; D may be TRBD1 (6 bases). Trimming left V 1 base short and J 2 bases short, with 12 bases between. This CDR3 has 15 amino acids. The germline V gene encodes CDR1 SGDLS and CDR2 YYNGEE. The CDR3 protein is CASSVKAGDNTEAFF. The CDR3 DNA reads TGTGCCAGCAGCGTAAAAGCAGGGGACAACACTGAAGCTTTCTTT.

This chain joins TRBV12-2 and TRBJ1-2. TRBV12-2 is annotated as a pseudogene. CDR3 length equals 14 residues. CDR3 sequence (DNA): TGTGCAAGTCGCCCCCCGTCCGGGGGCTATGGCTACACCTTC. It codes for CASRPPSGGYGYTF.

V gene TRBV6-7 combines with J gene TRBJ2-7; 8 bases match TRBD2. TRBV6-7 has ORF status, its function being uncertain. The CDR3 is 17 residues long. V dropped 8 bases and J dropped 5; count of bases not matched to a gene: 20. CDR3 DNA sequence: TGTGCCAGCGGGCGTCAGGGGCACACGGGAGGGCCCCACGAGCAGTACTTC. It encodes CASGRQGHTGGPHEQYF.

This rearrangement joins TRBV28 to TRBJ2-2, with TRBD2 matching over 7 bases. J lost 4 bases, V lost 6 bases, and 17 bases had no gene match. The CDR3 covers 18 residues. Germline V gene data show CDR1 as MDHEN and CDR2 as SYDVKM. The CDR3 region has the DNA TGTGCCAGCAGCTTCCCAAGGTGGGCGGGAGCCCTCACCGGGGAGCTGTTTTTT. It specifies CASSFPRWAGALTGELFF.

V usage is TRBV5-1 and J usage is TRBJ2-1; 12 bases align to TRBD2. J gave up 1 base and V 6 bases, and 8 bases lay outside the gene matches. Per the germline V gene, CDR1 is SGHRS and CDR2 is YFSETQ. CDR3 size: 17 residues. CDR3 in DNA: TGCGCCAGCACCCCGACTAGCGGGAGTACGTCCTACAATGAGCAGTTCTTC. Residues: CASTPTSGSTSYNEQFF.

The chain is built from TRBV10-3 and TRBJ2-3, with a weak D call TRBD1 (5 bases). The CDR3 totals 15 residues. Per the germline V gene, CDR1 is ENHRY and CDR2 is SYGVKD. V was trimmed by 5 bases and J by 6 bases, leaving 18 bases between them. CDR3 residues: CAISKQVTGMDTQYF. CDR3 DNA sequence: TGTGCCATCAGTAAACAGGTGACGGGTATGGATACGCAGTATTTT.

This chain joins TRBV6-4 and TRBJ1-2; 7 bases map to TRBD1. This CDR3 is 15 amino acids long. Germline assignment: CDR1 MRHNA and CDR2 SNTAGT. The V and J ends lost 2 bases and 0 bases, in that order; junction bases with no gene match: 3. The CDR3: CASSDEGAANYGYTF. For the CDR3, the DNA is TGTGCCAGCAGTGACGAGGGGGCAGCTAACTATGGCTACACCTTC.

This chain connects TRBV15 to TRBJ1-2, with D maybe TRBD1 (6 bases). Per germline, CDR1 LNHNV and CDR2 YYDKDF (reference sequence). V was trimmed by 1 base and J by 7 bases, leaving 16 bases between them. The CDR3 spans 15 residues. The CDR3 protein is CATSRGSEGTIGYTF. The CDR3 DNA sequence: TGTGCCACCAGCAGAGGTTCGGAAGGGACAATTGGCTACACCTTC.

This clone has just a few counts. The sample carries other DNA sequences with the same CDR3. This chain links TRBV4-3 with TRBJ2-2; D is perhaps TRBD2 (5 bases). Trimming pared 0 bases from V and 4 bases from J, leaving 9 bases between. The CDR3 extends over 15 amino acids. Germline V CDR1 and CDR2: LGHNA, YSLEER. CDR3 sequence reads: CASSQDAGGTGELFF. DNA of the CDR3: TGCGCCAGCAGCCAAGATGCGGGTGGCACCGGGGAGCTGTTTTTT.

The chain has TRBV4-2 and TRBJ1-2, with a weak D call TRBD1 (6 bases). Germline V lookup: CDR1 LGHNA, CDR2 YNFKEQ. CDR3 size: 15 residues. V was cut by 2 bases and J by 6 bases, with 16 bases left in between. The CDR3 bases are TGTGCCAGCAGCCAAACCGGCGCAGGGGAAAATGGCTACACCTTC. It yields the protein CASSQTGAGENGYTF.

This rearrangement joins TRBV7-6 to TRBJ1-3; D unclear. The germline CDR1 and CDR2 sequences are SGHVS and FNYEAQ. This CDR3 contains 14 residues. Trimming took 5 bases from V and 2 from J, leaving 10 bases between them. The CDR3 loop is CASSPAGTGNTIYF. The CDR3 bases are TGTGCCAGCAGCCCCGCGGGGACTGGAAACACCATATATTTT.

The rearrangement links TRBV19 to TRBJ1-1, with D unclear. Germline V lookup: CDR1 LNHDA, CDR2 SQIVND (reference sequence). The CDR3 contains 15 residues. Trimming removed 5 bases from V and 0 bases from J, with 13 bases in between. The CDR3 DNA is TGTGCCAGTAGTCTCAATCGGGGTTTGAACACTGAAGCTTTCTTT. Translating it yields CASSLNRGLNTEAFF.